Described below is a single T cell receptor beta chain sequence and its context. Its specificity is not known. The study sequenced TCR beta in blood CD8+ and CD4+ T cells. Those who served as multiple sclerosis controls were treatment-naive patients with stable or active relapsing-remitting disease. Negative isolation was used for CD8+ and CD4+ T cells and FACS enrichment for TEMRA cells. This record belongs to a study of CD8 T cells in Susac syndrome. General observations from the study: The authors acknowledged that the study's TCR sequencing and HLA analysis involved relatively few individuals.

With V trimmed by 0 bases and J by 0 bases, 8 bases remained unmatched. The V gene's germline CDR1 is LGHNA and CDR2 YNFKEQ. This CDR3 has 18 amino acids. A quantity of about 0.5 to 1 ug RNA underwent reverse transcription using random hexamers. A single record per CDR3 protein comes from TCRdb applying MiXCR to the immunoSEQ multiplex PCR reads. This table has about 150,000 distinct CDR3 sequences, 95% appearing once. The source of this sequence is a human donor with multiple sclerosis. The source material was CD8+ T cells from PBMCs. The chain has TRBV4-2 and TRBJ2-1, with 7 bases identical to TRBD2. CDR3 nucleotides: TGTGCCAGCAGCCAAGACCAAGAGCGGGGTACCTCCTACAATGAGCAGTTCTTC. This translates into CASSQDQERGTSYNEQFF.